This T cell receptor beta chain was found in a study of T cells after yellow fever vaccination. Study context: The fractions with low cell numbers were processed using SMART-Seq v4 Ultra Low Input. Study-wide results and limits: A minor fraction of clonotypes spanned both CD4 and CD8 compartments. The secondary response peaked faster, at day 5 versus 15, but was weaker.

This clonotype was detected only a few times. Its antigen is unknown. Germline loops: CDR1 SGHTA, CDR2 FQGNSA. CDR3 length: 13 residues. Trimming cost V 4 bases and J 9 bases, with 15 bases left between them. The authors made TCR cDNA by 5'RACE template switching, adding a universal primer site and UMIs. Each CDR3 protein gets one entry after TCRdb re-called the 5' RACE reads with MiXCR. The table lists around 530,000 distinct CDR3 sequences, less than 20% of them singletons. Sequenced material: PBMCs, taken 4 to 5 days after the first yellow fever vaccination. This receptor was obtained from a man between 18 and 35 years old who received the YFV17D yellow fever vaccine. The chain joins TRBV7-2 to TRBJ1-2, with D perhaps TRBD1 (5 bases). The DNA for the CDR3 is TGTGCCAGCAGCTCCACAGGAAGGAGGAGCTACACCTTC. Translation: CASSSTGRRSYTF.